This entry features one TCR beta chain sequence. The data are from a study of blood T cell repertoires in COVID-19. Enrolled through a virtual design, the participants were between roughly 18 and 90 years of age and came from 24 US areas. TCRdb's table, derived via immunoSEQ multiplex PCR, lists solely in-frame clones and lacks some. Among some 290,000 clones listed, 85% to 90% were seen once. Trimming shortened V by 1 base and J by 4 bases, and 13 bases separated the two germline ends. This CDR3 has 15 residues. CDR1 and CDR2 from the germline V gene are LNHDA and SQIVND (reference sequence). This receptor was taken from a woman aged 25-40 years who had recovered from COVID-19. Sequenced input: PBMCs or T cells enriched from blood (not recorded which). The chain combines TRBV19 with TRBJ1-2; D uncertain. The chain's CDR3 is CASSIGARRSYGYTF. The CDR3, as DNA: TGTGCCAGTAGTATAGGCGCGCGGAGGAGCTATGGCTACACCTTC. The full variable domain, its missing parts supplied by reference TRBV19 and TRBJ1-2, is DGGITQSPKYLFRKEGQNVTLSCEQNLNHDAMYWYRQDPGQGLRLIYYSQIVNDFQKGDIAEGYSVSREKKESFPLTVTSAQKNPTAFYLCASSIGARRSYGYTFGSGTRLTVV.